This is a list of T cell receptor beta chains from one sample in a study of PD-1 blockade in classical Hodgkin lymphoma. TCRdb's table, derived via immunoSEQ multiplex PCR, lists solely in-frame clones and lacks some. This sample has 30,000 to 40,000 clones; approximately 90% occur once, and the top ten carry roughly 0.3%. Sample: CD4+ T cells from blood, taken before the fourth cycle of nivolumab. Receptor source: a human donor with classical Hodgkin lymphoma. CDR3s include the opening cysteine and the closing phenylalanine or tryptophan. The D gene is left open where the match is weak. Expanded clones are given a class, and other clones once, few, many or no size at all.

v_gene	j_gene	d_gene	abundance	CDR3aa	CDR3nt
TRBV19	TRBJ2-1	TRBD2	-	CASAVSGSSYNEQFF	TGTGCCAGCGCCGTTAGCGGGAGCTCCTACAATGAGCAGTTCTTC
TRBV18	TRBJ1-3	-	-	CASSRDLASGNTIYF	TGTGCCAGCTCACGGGACCTGGCCTCTGGAAACACCATATATTTT
TRBV10-3	TRBJ2-7	TRBD2	once	CAISESGLAGGMNEQYF	TGTGCCATCAGTGAGTCGGGCTTAGCGGGAGGAATGAACGAGCAGTACTTC
TRBV7-9	TRBJ2-7	-	-	CASSAWDISYEQYF	TGTGCCAGCAGCGCCTGGGACATCTCCTACGAGCAGTACTTC
TRBV7-9	TRBJ1-4	TRBD1	-	CASSGDRVGEKLFF	TGTGCCAGCAGCGGGGACAGGGTCGGTGAAAAACTGTTTTTT
TRBV6-1	TRBJ2-6	-	-	CASSEGLGGPGANVLTF	TGTGCCAGCAGTGAAGGCCTCGGGGGCCCTGGGGCCAACGTCCTGACTTTC
TRBV14	TRBJ2-7	-	-	CASSTLQTYEQYF	TGTGCCAGCAGCACCCTACAGACCTACGAGCAGTACTTC
TRBV28	TRBJ1-2	-	few	CASSSWGRGGYTF	TGTGCCAGCAGTTCTTGGGGGCGTGGAGGCTACACCTTC
TRBV2	TRBJ1-2	TRBD1	few	CASSGRGRGLLDYGYTF	TGTGCCAGCAGTGGGAGGGGCAGGGGGCTCCTGGACTATGGCTACACCTTC
TRBV11-3	TRBJ2-2	TRBD1	-	CASSSRQGGTGELFF	TGTGCCAGCAGCTCTCGACAGGGGGGGACCGGGGAGCTGTTTTTT
TRBV11-2	TRBJ2-2	-	-	CASSRRGITNTGELFF	TGTGCCAGCAGCCGCAGGGGCATCACGAACACCGGGGAGCTGTTTTTT
TRBV2	TRBJ2-3	TRBD2	-	CASLPRGGPLYF	TGTGCCAGCCTCCCCCGGGGGGGGCCGCTGTATTTT
TRBV28	TRBJ1-5	-	-	CASSPVRAPKQPQHF	TGTGCCAGCAGTCCAGTCCGGGCTCCAAAGCAGCCCCAGCATTTT
TRBV27	TRBJ1-5	-	-	CASSLSGRQPQHF	TGTGCCAGCAGTTTATCCGGTCGACAGCCCCAGCATTTT
TRBV20-1	TRBJ2-7	-	-	CSGIGPYEQYF	TGCAGTGGAATTGGCCCTTACGAGCAGTACTTC
TRBV27	TRBJ2-1	-	-	CASSLDLARRPNNEQFF	TGTGCCAGCAGTTTAGATCTAGCCCGTCGCCCTAACAATGAGCAGTTCTTC
TRBV5-4	TRBJ1-2	TRBD1	-	CASSLTGTGPRGYTF	TGTGCCAGCAGCTTAACCGGGACAGGGCCCCGAGGTTACACCTTC
TRBV27	TRBJ2-2	-	once	CASSLIRDLFTGELFF	TGTGCCAGCAGTTTAATTAGGGACTTATTCACCGGGGAGCTGTTTTTT
TRBV27	TRBJ2-5	TRBD2	-	CASSLRPPTSGRLRETQYF	TGTGCCAGCAGTCTCCGCCCCCCGACTAGCGGGAGGTTAAGAGAGACCCAGTACTTC
TRBV28	TRBJ2-5	TRBD2	-	CASSLPVGGSRETQYF	TGTGCCAGCAGTTTACCCGTCGGGGGGAGCCGGGAGACCCAGTACTTC
TRBV11-2	TRBJ1-3	-	-	CASSFDSRSGNTIYF	TGTGCCAGCAGTTTCGACAGCCGCTCTGGAAACACCATATATTTT
TRBV28	TRBJ2-7	TRBD2	-	CASRGIDASGTLGGEQYF	TGTGCCAGCAGGGGGATTGATGCTAGCGGCACCCTCGGTGGCGAGCAGTACTTC
TRBV28	TRBJ1-4	-	-	CASSRTSTNEKLFF	TGTGCCAGCAGTCGGACTTCTACTAATGAAAAACTGTTTTTT
TRBV6-1	TRBJ2-7	TRBD2	-	CATLTSGSAEQYF	TGTGCCACCTTGACTAGCGGGAGCGCCGAGCAGTACTTC
TRBV5-1	TRBJ2-6	-	once	CASSWTPGSSGANVLTF	TGCGCCAGCAGCTGGACTCCAGGGAGCTCTGGGGCCAACGTCCTGACTTTC
TRBV19	TRBJ2-4	TRBD1	-	CASSILRSEQGRFPWRRQYF	TGTGCCAGTAGTATACTACGGTCGGAACAGGGGCGGTTCCCGTGGCGGAGACAGTACTTC
TRBV27	TRBJ2-7	-	-	CASSFTRTGYEQYF	TGTGCCAGCAGTTTTACGCGCACAGGGTACGAGCAGTACTTC
TRBV7-9	TRBJ1-1	-	-	CASSFQPNTEAFF	TGTGCCAGCAGCTTTCAACCAAACACTGAAGCTTTCTTT
TRBV11-2	TRBJ2-3	-	-	CASSTRYREGSDTQYF	TGTGCCAGCAGCACTCGATACAGGGAAGGATCAGATACGCAGTATTTT
TRBV6-1	TRBJ2-3	-	-	CASRGPALTDTQYF	TGTGCCAGCAGGGGCCCGGCGCTCACAGATACGCAGTATTTT
TRBV7-3	TRBJ2-3	TRBD2	-	CASSSNRLADTQYF	TGTGCCAGCAGCTCTAATAGACTAGCGGATACGCAGTATTTT
TRBV30	TRBJ1-2	-	-	CAWIRLSNYGYTF	TGTGCCTGGATTAGACTTTCTAACTATGGCTACACCTTC
TRBV7-9	TRBJ2-3	-	-	CASSLSQVTDTQYF	TGTGCCAGCAGCTTAAGTCAGGTCACAGATACGCAGTATTTT
TRBV21-1	TRBJ1-1	-	once	CASSNLRNTEAFF	TGTGCCAGCAGCAATTTACGGAACACTGAAGCTTTCTTT
TRBV4-1	TRBJ2-5	TRBD1	-	CASSHPGQHQETQYF	TGCGCCAGCAGCCACCCGGGACAGCACCAAGAGACCCAGTACTTC
TRBV27	TRBJ2-1	TRBD2	-	CASTSGGNRPNNEQFF	TGTGCCAGCACCTCCGGGGGGAATAGGCCTAACAATGAGCAGTTCTTC
TRBV9	TRBJ1-2	TRBD1	-	CASRGTEIYGYTF	TGTGCCAGCAGGGGGACAGAAATCTATGGCTACACCTTC
TRBV28	TRBJ2-1	TRBD2	-	CASSPSGRVYNEQFF	TGTGCCAGCAGCCCCAGCGGGAGGGTCTACAATGAGCAGTTCTTC
TRBV5-3	TRBJ2-7	-	-	CARSQEMGFPEQYF	TGTGCCAGAAGTCAGGAGATGGGTTTCCCCGAGCAGTACTTC
TRBV15	TRBJ1-5	-	-	CATSAMTTQPQHF	TGTGCCACCAGCGCCATGACAACTCAGCCCCAGCATTTT
TRBV19	TRBJ2-7	-	-	CASSNPKSPNEQYF	TGTGCCAGTAGTAACCCTAAGTCCCCCAACGAGCAGTACTTC
TRBV11-2	TRBJ2-5	-	-	CASSLAGETQYF	TGTGCCAGCAGCTTAGCGGGTGAGACCCAGTACTTC
TRBV5-1	TRBJ1-6	-	-	CASSLAVGPGSPLHF	TGCGCCAGCAGCTTGGCCGTAGGGCCCGGTTCACCCCTCCACTTT
TRBV14	TRBJ1-2	-	few	CASSQFAGSNYGYTF	TGTGCCAGCAGCCAATTCGCCGGGAGTAACTATGGCTACACCTTC
TRBV18	TRBJ2-2	-	-	CASSPLEGSLNTGELFF	TGTGCCAGCTCACCTTTGGAGGGTAGTTTGAACACCGGGGAGCTGTTTTTT
TRBV28	TRBJ2-4	-	once	CASSLRVLAKNIQYF	TGTGCCAGCAGTTTAAGGGTACTAGCCAAAAACATTCAGTACTTC
TRBV6-1	TRBJ2-5	TRBD2	-	CASSEISGRGRETQYF	TGTGCCAGCAGTGAAATTAGCGGGAGGGGGCGAGAGACCCAGTACTTC
TRBV5-1	TRBJ2-3	-	-	CASSSTTDTQYF	TGCGCCAGCAGCTCCACCACAGATACGCAGTATTTT
TRBV5-5	TRBJ2-7	TRBD1	once	CARGTGGSYEQYF	TGTGCCAGAGGGACAGGGGGCTCCTACGAGCAGTACTTC
TRBV7-7	TRBJ2-2	-	-	CASSFLSSALDTGELFF	TGTGCTAGCAGCTTTCTGTCTAGCGCCCTCGACACCGGGGAGCTGTTTTTT
TRBV6-5	TRBJ1-2	-	few	CASSYLGRGQDYTF	TGTGCCAGCAGTTACCTCGGCAGGGGCCAAGACTACACCTTC
TRBV7-9	TRBJ1-5	TRBD1	-	CASSSTGAGQPQHF	TGTGCCAGCAGCTCCACAGGGGCGGGACAGCCCCAGCATTTT
TRBV7-2	TRBJ2-3	TRBD2	-	CASSRGTSGLGTDTQYF	TGTGCCAGCAGCCGAGGGACTAGCGGGCTGGGCACAGATACGCAGTATTTT
TRBV5-1	TRBJ1-4	-	once	CASSPAIQGGEKLFF	TGCGCCAGCAGCCCGGCGATACAGGGTGGGGAAAAACTGTTTTTT